The clone carrying this T cell receptor beta chain was detected only a few times. Its antigen is still unknown. The CDR3 is made up of 15 amino acids. V was cut by 0 bases and J by 3 bases, with 12 bases left in between. CDR1 SGDLS and CDR2 YYNGEE come from the germline V gene. The data were obtained in a study of T cell repertoires in cytomegalovirus infection. Across the study: Recently identified HLA-C-restricted CMV epitopes were used, and well-studied HLA-B-restricted CMV epitopes were used as well.

MiXCR, applied by TCRdb to the reads, yields one record per CDR3 protein. Of hundreds of thousands of distinct CDR3 sequences in the sample, around a third are singletons; the top ten hold about 20%. The chain is built from TRBV9 and TRBJ1-2, with a weak D call TRBD1 (5 bases). The sample was cultured PBMCs, taken from culture after CMV antigen stimulation. The receptor's source is a human donor in good health (CMV status not recorded). Some clones in this sample may be carry-over from other donors' samples. DNA of the CDR3: TGTGCCAGCAGCGTAGAGGGGTACGGGGACTATGGCTACACCTTC. Its translation is CASSVEGYGDYGYTF.